One and the same sample provided the 4 T cell receptor beta chains below, sequenced in a study of cytomegalovirus exposure and HLA in healthy donors. In the PCR, 60 Vbeta and 13 Jbeta primers were used. Profiled with immunoSEQ multiplex PCR; TCRdb holds only in-frame clones, not every one. This sample has some 130,000 clones, with 78% found just once. Material: PBMCs. The receptors stem from a female donor in good health and CMV-seronegative.

The rearrangement joins TRBV27 to TRBJ1-1; TRBD1 agrees at 11 bases. The trim removed 6 bases at V and 9 bases at J, leaving 9 bases unmatched. Per the germline V gene, CDR1 is MNHEY and CDR2 is SMNVEV (reference sequence). The CDR3 totals 14 residues. The CDR3 reads CASRPARTGGKAFF. CDR3 sequence (DNA): TGTGCCAGCAGACCGGCTCGGACAGGGGGCAAAGCTTTCTTT.

This chain links TRBV6-5 with TRBJ2-1; 8 nucleotides agree with TRBD2. Germline CDR1 and CDR2: MNHEY and SVGAGI. The CDR3 contains 14 residues. The trim removed 8 bases at V and 6 bases at J, leaving 9 bases unmatched. For the CDR3, the DNA is TGTGCCAGCCATGGGACTAGTCTAAGCAATGAGCAGTTCTTC. This codes for CASHGTSLSNEQFF.

This chain joins TRBV28 and TRBJ1-2; 7 bases align to TRBD1. Germline V lookup: CDR1 MDHEN, CDR2 SYDVKM. The CDR3 extends over 16 amino acids. The V gene end was trimmed by 4 bases and the J gene end by 2 bases; junction bases not matched to a gene: 10. The CDR3 nucleotides read TGTGCCAGCAGTTCGATCGGGACAGAAGGGAACTATGGCTACACCTTC. It is translated as CASSSIGTEGNYGYTF.

The rearrangement links TRBV4-3 to TRBJ2-5; weak D call: TRBD2 (6 bases). The DNA end lines up better with TRBJ2-7; the J call may be wrong. CDR3 size: 15 residues. CDR1 LGHNA and CDR2 YSLEER come from the germline V gene. Here the CDR3 DNA reads TGCGCCAGCAGCCAACTCCAAGGGACTTCCTACGAGCAGTACTTC. Translating it yields CASSQLQGTSYEQYF.